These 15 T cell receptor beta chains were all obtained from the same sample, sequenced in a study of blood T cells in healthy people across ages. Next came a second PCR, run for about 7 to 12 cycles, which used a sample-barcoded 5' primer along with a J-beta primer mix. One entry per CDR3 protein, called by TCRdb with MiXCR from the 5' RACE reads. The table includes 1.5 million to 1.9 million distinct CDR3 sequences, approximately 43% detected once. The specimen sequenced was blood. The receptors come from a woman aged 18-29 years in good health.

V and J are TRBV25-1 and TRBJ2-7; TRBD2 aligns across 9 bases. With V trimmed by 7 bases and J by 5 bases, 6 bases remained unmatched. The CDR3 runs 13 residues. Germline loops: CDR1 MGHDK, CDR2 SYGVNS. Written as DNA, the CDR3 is TGTGCCAGCACGCTCAGCGGGGGGAACGAGCAGTACTTC. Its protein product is CASTLSGGNEQYF.

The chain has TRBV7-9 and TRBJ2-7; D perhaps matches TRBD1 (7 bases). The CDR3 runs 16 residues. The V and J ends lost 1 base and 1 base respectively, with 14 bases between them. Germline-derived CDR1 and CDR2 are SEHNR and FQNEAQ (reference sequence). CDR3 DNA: TGTGCCAGCAGCTTAGTGCGGGACAGTTTGTCCTACGAGCAGTACTTC. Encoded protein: CASSLVRDSLSYEQYF.

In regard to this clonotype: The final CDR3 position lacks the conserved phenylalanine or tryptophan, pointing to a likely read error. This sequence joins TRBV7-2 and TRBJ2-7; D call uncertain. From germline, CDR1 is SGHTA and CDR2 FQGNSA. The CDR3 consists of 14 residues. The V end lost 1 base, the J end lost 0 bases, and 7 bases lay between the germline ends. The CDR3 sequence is CASSLELSSYEQYL. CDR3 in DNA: TGTGCCAGCAGCTTAGAACTAAGCTCCTACGAGCAGTACCTC.

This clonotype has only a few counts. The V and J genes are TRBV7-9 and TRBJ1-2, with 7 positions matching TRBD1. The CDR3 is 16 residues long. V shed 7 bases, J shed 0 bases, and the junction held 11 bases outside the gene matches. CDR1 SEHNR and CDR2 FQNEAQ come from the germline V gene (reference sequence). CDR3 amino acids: CASTEPRQGANYGYTF. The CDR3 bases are TGTGCCAGCACTGAACCCCGACAGGGAGCTAACTATGGCTACACCTTC.

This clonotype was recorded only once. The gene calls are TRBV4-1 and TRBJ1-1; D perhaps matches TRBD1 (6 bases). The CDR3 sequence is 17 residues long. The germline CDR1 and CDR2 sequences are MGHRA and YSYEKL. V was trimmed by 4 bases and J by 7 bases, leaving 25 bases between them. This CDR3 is CASSRTALQGRGGEAFF. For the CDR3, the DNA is TGCGCCAGCAGCCGCACAGCCTTACAGGGAAGAGGTGGTGAAGCTTTCTTT.

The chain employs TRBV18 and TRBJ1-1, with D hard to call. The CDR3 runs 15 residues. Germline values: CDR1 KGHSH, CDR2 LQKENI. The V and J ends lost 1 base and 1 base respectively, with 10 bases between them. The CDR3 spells CASSPRVPSNTEAFF. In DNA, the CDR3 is TGTGCCAGCTCACCACGAGTCCCCTCGAACACTGAAGCTTTCTTT.

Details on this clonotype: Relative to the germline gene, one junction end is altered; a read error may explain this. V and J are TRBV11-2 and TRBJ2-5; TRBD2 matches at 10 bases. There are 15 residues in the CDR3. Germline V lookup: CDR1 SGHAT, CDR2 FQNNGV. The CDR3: CASGFSGGYQETQYF. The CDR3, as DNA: TGTGCCAGCGGCTTTAGCGGGGGGTACCAAGAGACCCAGTACTTC.

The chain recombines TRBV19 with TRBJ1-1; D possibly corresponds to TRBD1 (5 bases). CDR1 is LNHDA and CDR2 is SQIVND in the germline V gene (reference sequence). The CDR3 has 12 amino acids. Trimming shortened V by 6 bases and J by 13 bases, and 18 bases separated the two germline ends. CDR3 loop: CASRTPRGSGFF. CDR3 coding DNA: TGTGCCAGTAGGACGCCCCGGGGCAGTGGTTTCTTT.

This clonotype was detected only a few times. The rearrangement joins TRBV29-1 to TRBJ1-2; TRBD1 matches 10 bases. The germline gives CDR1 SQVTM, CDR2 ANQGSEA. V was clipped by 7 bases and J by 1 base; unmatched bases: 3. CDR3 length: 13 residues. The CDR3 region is CSAGTGVNYGYTF. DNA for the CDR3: TGCAGCGCTGGGACAGGGGTTAACTATGGCTACACCTTC.

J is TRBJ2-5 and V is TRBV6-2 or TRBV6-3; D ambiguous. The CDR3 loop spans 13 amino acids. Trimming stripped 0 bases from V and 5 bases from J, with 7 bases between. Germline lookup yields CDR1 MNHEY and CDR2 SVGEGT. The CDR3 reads CASSYSLGETQYF. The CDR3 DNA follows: TGTGCCAGCAGTTACTCGCTGGGGGAGACCCAGTACTTC.

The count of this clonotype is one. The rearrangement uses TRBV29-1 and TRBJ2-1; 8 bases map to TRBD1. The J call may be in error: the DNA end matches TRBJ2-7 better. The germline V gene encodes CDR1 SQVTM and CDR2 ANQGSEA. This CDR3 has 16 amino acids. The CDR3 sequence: CSVPSYRGSSYNEQYF. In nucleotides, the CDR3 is TGCAGCGTTCCTTCTTACAGGGGGAGCTCCTACAATGAGCAGTACTTC.

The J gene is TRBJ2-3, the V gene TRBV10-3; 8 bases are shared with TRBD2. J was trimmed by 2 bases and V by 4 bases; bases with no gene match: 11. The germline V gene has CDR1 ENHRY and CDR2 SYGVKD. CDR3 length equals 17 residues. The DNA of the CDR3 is TGTGCCATCAGTGTGGATCCCGGGGGGGGCTTCACAGATACGCAGTATTTT. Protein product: CAISVDPGGGFTDTQYF.

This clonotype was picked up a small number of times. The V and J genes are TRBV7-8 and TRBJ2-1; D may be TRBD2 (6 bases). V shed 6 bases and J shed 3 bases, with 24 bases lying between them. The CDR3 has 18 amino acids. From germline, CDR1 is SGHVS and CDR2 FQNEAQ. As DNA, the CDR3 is TGTGCCAGCAGTTCCCACGGGGTTTGGGGGGATAACTACAATGAGCAGTTCTTC. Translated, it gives CASSSHGVWGDNYNEQFF. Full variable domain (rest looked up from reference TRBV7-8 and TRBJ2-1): GAGVSQSPRYKVAKRGQDVALRCDPISGHVSLFWYQQALGQGPEFLTYFQNEAQLDKSGLPSDRFFAERPEGSVSTLKIQRTQQEDSAVYLCASSSHGVWGDNYNEQFFGPGTRLTVL.

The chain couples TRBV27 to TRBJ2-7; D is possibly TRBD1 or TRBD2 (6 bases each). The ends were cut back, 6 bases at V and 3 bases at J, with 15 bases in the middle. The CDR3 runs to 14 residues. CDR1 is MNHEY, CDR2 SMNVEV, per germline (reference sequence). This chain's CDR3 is CASRKGGGLYEQYF. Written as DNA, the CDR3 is TGTGCCAGCAGAAAGGGGGGAGGACTCTACGAGCAGTACTTC.

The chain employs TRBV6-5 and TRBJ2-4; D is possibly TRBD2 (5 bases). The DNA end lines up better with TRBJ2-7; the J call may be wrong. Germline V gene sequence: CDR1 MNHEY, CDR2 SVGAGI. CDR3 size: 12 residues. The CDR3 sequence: CASSYTGIEQYF. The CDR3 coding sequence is TGTGCCAGCAGTTACACGGGGATCGAGCAGTACTTC.